Listed here are 8 T cell receptor beta chains from one sample, sequenced in a study of T cells after yellow fever vaccination. MiXCR, applied by TCRdb to the 5' RACE reads, yields one record per CDR3 protein. The table lists a few hundred thousand distinct CDR3 sequences, 4% to 5.5% of them singletons. The sequences come from PBMCs, collected 15 days after the yellow fever booster vaccination. These receptors all come from a man younger than 35 who received the YFV17D yellow fever vaccine.

This clonotype was seen many times. The V call is TRBV6-5, the J call TRBJ2-3; D is undetermined. The germline CDR1 and CDR2 sequences are MNHEY and SVGAGI. The CDR3 is 17 residues long. Deletions cut 0 bases from V and 5 bases from J, with 18 bases between. For the CDR3, the DNA is TGTGCCAGCAGTTACTCGACGTTTGACCCGACGGGAGATACGCAGTATTTT. This encodes CASSYSTFDPTGDTQYF.

This clonotype was seen a handful of times. The rearrangement joins TRBV3-1 to TRBJ2-2; D gene uncertain. Germline CDR1 reads LGHDT; CDR2 reads YNNKEL (reference sequence). The V gene lost 1 base and the J gene lost 4 bases, with 4 bases spanning the gap. The CDR3 covers 13 residues. CDR3 in amino acids: CASSQVFTGELFF. The CDR3 nucleotides are TGTGCCAGCAGCCAAGTCTTCACCGGGGAGCTGTTTTTT. Using reference TRBV3-1 and TRBJ2-2 for the parts outside the CDR3, the full variable domain is DTAVSQTPKYLVTQMGNDKSIKCEQNLGHDTMYWYKQDSKKFLKIMFSYNNKELIINETVPNRFSPKSPDKAHLNLHINSLELGDSAVYFCASSQVFTGELFFGEGSRLTVL.

This clonotype was picked up many times. The V and J genes are TRBV7-6 and TRBJ2-1; 10 bases map to TRBD2. CDR1 and CDR2 from the germline V gene are SGHVS and FNYEAQ. The CDR3 runs to 18 residues. J gave up 12 bases and V 4 bases, and 21 bases lay outside the gene matches. In DNA, the CDR3 is TGTGCCAGCAGCTCCCCGGGCGGTTTGGGGACTAGCGTTGGGGGGCAGTTCTTC. Protein product: CASSSPGGLGTSVGGQFF.

The CDR3 loop reads CASSLTVTYNEQFF. The CDR3 DNA sequence: TGTGCCAGCAGCTTAACGGTCACCTACAATGAGCAGTTCTTC. This chain connects TRBV11-2 to TRBJ2-1; no clear D. This CDR3 spans 14 amino acids. The germline V gene has CDR1 SGHAT and CDR2 FQNNGV. V lost 2 bases and J lost 2, with 7 bases in between.

The chain recombines TRBV4-3 with TRBJ2-2; D is unclear. Germline V gives CDR1 LGHNA, CDR2 YSLEER. The CDR3 runs 13 residues. Trimming cost V 2 bases and J 1 base, with 2 bases left between them. The CDR3 bases are TGCGCCAGCAGCCAAAAGAACACCGGGGAGCTGTTTTTT. This sequence encodes CASSQKNTGELFF.

The chain uses TRBV7-9 and TRBJ2-7; a possible D gene is TRBD1 (5 bases). Trimming shortened V by 3 bases and J by 7 bases, and 13 bases separated the two germline ends. The CDR3 runs 13 residues. The germline CDR1 and CDR2 sequences are SEHNR and FQNEAQ (reference sequence). CDR3 protein: CASSFRESSEQYF. CDR3 DNA sequence: TGTGCCAGCAGCTTCAGGGAATCGAGTGAGCAGTACTTC.

The chain combines TRBV7-2 with TRBJ2-2; 8 bases are shared with TRBD2. J gave up 3 bases and V 5 bases, and 14 bases lay outside the gene matches. CDR3 length: 18 residues. Germline assignment: CDR1 SGHTA and CDR2 FQGNSA. CDR3 nucleotide sequence: TGTGCCAGCAGCGCCCGGGGCGGCGGGGGGCCCTACACCGGGGAGCTGTTTTTT. This gives the protein CASSARGGGGPYTGELFF.

J is TRBJ1-4 and V is TRBV27, with TRBD1 identical over 9 bases. The CDR3 is made up of 17 amino acids. The V gene end was trimmed by 5 bases and the J gene end by 5 bases; junction bases not matched to a gene: 12. The germline V gene encodes CDR1 MNHEY and CDR2 SMNVEV (reference sequence). The CDR3 loop is CASSPQGAFSANEKLFF. The DNA for the CDR3 is TGTGCCAGCAGTCCACAGGGGGCATTCTCCGCAAATGAAAAACTGTTTTTT.